This TCR beta chain comes out of a study of blood T cell repertoires in COVID-19. Study information: PBMCs, B-cell-depleted T cells, or T cells were the source of the cDNA or gDNA that made up the material.

Only in-frame clones appear in the TCRdb table, and some are missing; sequencing was by immunoSEQ multiplex PCR. The sample consists of about 60,000 clones, approximately 80% of them appearing once. This TCR came from a man in his sixties with acute or convalescent COVID-19. Sample: peripheral blood.

The CDR3 nucleotides read TGCGCCAGCAGCTTGGGCCCGAGCGGGACTAGCACAGATACGCAGTATTTT. Translated, it gives CASSLGPSGTSTDTQYF. The genes are TRBV5-1 and TRBJ2-3; 7 bases agree with TRBD2. V was clipped by 0 bases and J by 0 bases; unmatched bases: 7. Germline CDR1 is SGHRS and CDR2 is YFSETQ. This CDR3 region has 17 residues.